This record looks at one TCR beta chain sequence and its context. As yet, its antigen is unknown. This entry comes from a study of shared clonotypes between healthy human individuals. Regarding the study as a whole: A handful of donors showed sharing of approximately 5% of naive CD4 clonotypes. The authors sampled blood alone, and tissue repertoires likely differ.

Using immunoSEQ multiplex PCR, the repertoire was profiled, and TCRdb retains in-frame clones only, with some absent. The sample consists of about 2.2 million clones, just over 90% of them appearing once. Terminally differentiated effector memory CD45RA+ cells were excluded by CCR7 positive selection of CD45RO-negative cells. Only Caucasian adults living in Nashville, Tennessee served as donors. Germline CDR1 reads PRHDT; CDR2 reads FYEKMQ (reference sequence). This CDR3 region has 14 residues. V dropped 4 bases and J dropped 1 base, with 11 bases sitting between them. This sequence originates from a man aged 18 to 30 in good health. Some clones in this sample may be carry-over from other donors' samples. Sequenced input: naive CD8+ T cells from PBMCs. The chain uses TRBV13 and TRBJ2-7; D unresolved. Here the CDR3 reads CASSSNLGSYEQYF. The CDR3 nucleotides are TGTGCCAGCAGCTCAAATTTAGGGTCCTACGAGCAGTACTTC.